This TCR beta chain comes out of a study of T cell responses to AZD1222 COVID-19 vaccine. This clone was seen just once. Its antigen is not known. Generated by immunoSEQ multiplex PCR, the TCRdb table keeps only in-frame clones and is missing some. This table has roughly 160,000 clones, approximately 93% appearing once. Germline loops: CDR1 SGHTA, CDR2 FQGNSA. This CDR3 comprises 15 residues. V lost 0 bases and J 0 bases, leaving 8 bases between the germline ends. Findings and caveats of the study: Increases in Spike-specific TCR breadth and depth were seen after two AZD1222 doses.

Here the sequenced sample was peripheral blood, taken on day 0 of AZD1222 vaccination. The genes are TRBV7-2 and TRBJ1-1; D is ambiguous. The sequence derives from an adult in good health. CDR3 in amino acids: CASSLAVGLNTEAFF. The CDR3, as DNA: TGTGCCAGCAGCTTAGCGGTAGGGCTGAACACTGAAGCTTTCTTT.